The 26 T cell receptor beta chains given below trace back to one sample, sequenced in a study of control samples from healthy donors and cancer patients. TCRdb keeps only in-frame clones here, not all; method: immunoSEQ multiplex PCR. This sample has about 190,000 clones, with approximately 90% found just once. Sequenced material: blood. The origin of the receptors is a man aged 30-40 years in good health.

The rearrangement uses TRBV14 and TRBJ1-2; 8 positions match TRBD1. The junction had 6 bases not matched to a gene; V was cut back by 5 bases and J by 4 bases. The CDR3 is 14 residues long. CDR1 is SGHDN and CDR2 is FVKESK in the germline V gene. The CDR3, as DNA: TGTGCCAGCAGCACTCCGGGACAGGCCTATGGCTACACCTTC. It codes for CASSTPGQAYGYTF.

The chain links TRBV10-1 to TRBJ2-3; D remains ambiguous. Germline values: CDR1 WNHNN, CDR2 SYGVQD (reference sequence). This CDR3 is 15 amino acids long. Between the trimmed V and J ends, which lost 0 bases and 4 bases, there was a span of 11 bases. CDR3 sequence reads: CASSESRRHPDTQYF. CDR3 nucleotide sequence: TGCGCCAGCAGTGAGTCTAGGAGACACCCAGATACGCAGTATTTT.

The rearrangement joins TRBV5-1 to TRBJ1-5; weak D call: TRBD1 (5 bases). CDR1 is SGHRS and CDR2 is YFSETQ in the germline V gene. V lost 1 base to trimming and J lost 3 bases, with 11 bases between them. This CDR3 has 15 amino acids. DNA of the CDR3: TGCGCCAGCAGCTTGCTAGGGGAATACAATCAGCCCCAGCATTTT. This translates into CASSLLGEYNQPQHF.

V usage is TRBV30 and J usage is TRBJ1-1, with 7 bases aligning to TRBD1. Germline V lookup: CDR1 GTSNPN, CDR2 SVGIG (reference sequence). Germline trimming cut 0 bases from V and 4 bases from J; bases unmatched to any gene: 8. The CDR3 runs to 15 residues. The CDR3 nucleotides are TGTGCCTGGAGTGTACCTTCGACAGGGAGCACTGAAGCTTTCTTT. This encodes CAWSVPSTGSTEAFF.

The chain is built from TRBV12-3 or TRBV12-4 and TRBJ1-2, with D possibly TRBD1 on 6 matching bases. Trimming left V 6 bases short and J 7 bases short, with 12 bases between. CDR3 length equals 12 residues. The CDR3: CASRQGAVGYTF. The CDR3 DNA reads TGTGCCAGCAGACAGGGCGCGGTTGGCTACACCTTC.

This clone was detected many times. The rearrangement joins TRBV12-3 or TRBV12-4 to TRBJ1-2; D is unresolved. The CDR3 covers 13 residues. Trimming took off 0 bases at V and 8 bases at J, with 10 bases between the two ends. CDR3 DNA sequence: TGTGCCAGCAGTTTAGCGACGGCGAACGGCTACACCTTC. This encodes CASSLATANGYTF.

This clone came up once. The rearrangement links TRBV2 to TRBJ1-2; no definite D call. CDR3 size: 15 residues. V gave up 0 bases and J gave up 3 bases, with 11 bases separating them. In germline, CDR1 is SNHLY, CDR2 FYNNEI. DNA for the CDR3: TGTGCCAGCAGTGAAGCTTCCACCGACTACTATGGCTACACCTTC. As protein: CASSEASTDYYGYTF.

The chain has TRBV2 and TRBJ2-1; 8 bases agree with TRBD2. This CDR3 is built from 16 residues. Germline V gene lookup returns CDR1 SNHLY and CDR2 FYNNEI. V shed 1 base, J shed 4 bases, and the junction held 6 bases outside the gene matches. The CDR3 loop is CASSEGGGGTYNEQFF. The CDR3 DNA follows: TGTGCCAGCAGTGAAGGCGGCGGGGGGACTTACAATGAGCAGTTCTTC.

In this sample, this clone turned up a few times. V gene TRBV15 combines with J gene TRBJ2-1, with TRBD1 matching over 8 bases. V lost 5 bases and J lost 0; bases outside the gene matches: 6. Germline CDR1 reads LNHNV; CDR2 reads YYDKDF (reference sequence). CDR3 size: 16 residues. CDR3 coding DNA: TGTGCCACCAGCGGTGGACAGGGAAGCTCCTACAATGAGCAGTTCTTC. Translation: CATSGGQGSSYNEQFF. Drawing the rest from reference TRBV15 and TRBJ2-1, the complete variable domain is DAMVIQNPRYQVTQFGKPVTLSCSQTLNHNVMYWYQQKSSQAPKLLFHYYDKDFNNEADTPDNFQSRRPNTSFCFLDIRSPGLGDTAMYLCATSGGQGSSYNEQFFGPGTRLTVL.

The genes are TRBV5-1 and TRBJ1-3; 8 bases are shared with TRBD1. Germline assignment: CDR1 SGHRS and CDR2 YFSETQ. The CDR3 extends over 15 amino acids. V trimming: 0 bases; J trimming: 3 bases; junction bases outside the gene matches: 2. CDR3 region: CASSLGQGLGNTIYF. The DNA of the CDR3 is TGCGCCAGCAGCTTGGGACAGGGGCTTGGAAACACCATATATTTT. The full variable domain, with the rest looked up from reference TRBV5-1 and TRBJ1-3, is KAGVTQTPRYLIKTRGQQVTLSCSPISGHRSVSWYQQTPGQGLQFLFEYFSETQRNKGNFPGRFSGRQFSNSRSEMNVSTLELGDSALYLCASSLGQGLGNTIYFGEGSWLTVV.

V is TRBV3-1 (or the pseudogene TRBV3-2) and J is TRBJ2-7, with D possibly being TRBD2 (6 bases). Trimming stripped 1 base from V and 2 bases from J, with 9 bases between. The CDR3 covers 14 residues. The germline V gene has CDR1 LGHDT and CDR2 YNNKEL (reference sequence). The CDR3 here is CASSQASGPYEQYF. The CDR3 nucleotides are TGTGCCAGCAGCCAAGCCAGCGGGCCCTACGAGCAGTACTTC.

The rearrangement joins TRBV7-9 to TRBJ2-7, with 8 bases identical to TRBD1. CDR1 is SEHNR and CDR2 is FQNEAQ in the germline V gene (reference sequence). After removal of 2 bases from V and 2 bases from J, the junction contained 5 bases not matched to a gene. The CDR3 contains 15 residues. In DNA form, the CDR3 reads TGTGCCAGCAGCTTACCTGGGACAGGTACCTACGAGCAGTACTTC. This translates into CASSLPGTGTYEQYF. The variable domain in full, with the rest retrieved from reference TRBV7-9 and TRBJ2-7, is DTGVSQNPRHKITKRGQNVTFRCDPISEHNRLYWYRQTLGQGPEFLTYFQNEAQLEKSRLLSDRFSAERPKGSFSTLEIQRTEQGDSAMYLCASSLPGTGTYEQYFGPGTRLTVT.

This clone was recorded once. The chain joins TRBV30 to TRBJ1-1, with TRBD1 identical over 7 bases. With 3 bases clipped from V and 2 bases from J, the junction kept 3 bases outside the gene matches. The CDR3 has 13 residues. CDR1 GTSNPN and CDR2 SVGIG come from the germline V gene (reference sequence). The CDR3 region has the DNA TGTGCCTGGAGAGACAGGGTAAACACTGAAGCTTTCTTT. Amino acid sequence: CAWRDRVNTEAFF.

The chain uses TRBV28 and TRBJ2-1; TRBD2 aligns across 11 bases. The germline V gene has CDR1 MDHEN and CDR2 SYDVKM. Germline trimming cut 8 bases from V and 4 bases from J; bases unmatched to any gene: 7. This CDR3 region has 15 residues. The chain's CDR3 is CASYSGGASYNEQFF. The CDR3 nucleotides are TGTGCCAGCTATAGCGGGGGGGCTTCATACAATGAGCAGTTCTTC. Full variable domain (missing parts from reference TRBV28 and TRBJ2-1): DVKVTQSSRYLVKRTGEKVFLECVQDMDHENMFWYRQDPGLGLRLIYFSYDVKMKEKGDIPEGYSVSREKKERFSLILESASTNQTSMYLCASYSGGASYNEQFFGPGTRLTVL.

The V call is TRBV18, the J call TRBJ2-3, with 7 bases that match TRBD2. In germline, CDR1 is KGHSH, CDR2 LQKENI. The V and J ends lost 1 base and 4 bases, in that order; junction bases with no gene match: 14. This CDR3 spans 18 amino acids. CDR3 sequence (DNA): TGTGCCAGCTCACCACTTTCCAGCAGCGGGGTACCCCCAGATACGCAGTATTTT. Its protein is CASSPLSSSGVPPDTQYF.

Remarks on this clone: The sample has other DNA sequences that encode this CDR3 too. The rearrangement joins TRBV14 to TRBJ1-1; D uncertain. V lost 4 bases, J lost 1 base, and 4 bases lay in between. The CDR3 has 12 amino acids. CDR1 is SGHDN and CDR2 is FVKESK in the germline V gene. CDR3 sequence (DNA): TGTGCCAGCAGCCCCAAGAACACTGAAGCTTTCTTT. This sequence encodes CASSPKNTEAFF. Together with reference TRBV14 and TRBJ1-1, the CDR3 gives the full variable domain: EAGVTQFPSHSVIEKGQTVTLRCDPISGHDNLYWYRRVMGKEIKFLLHFVKESKQDESGMPNNRFLAERTGGTYSTLKVQPAELEDSGVYFCASSPKNTEAFFGQGTRLTVV.

The CDR3 DNA reads TGCGCCAGCAGCTCCTCCGTGGAGAAGAACACTGAAGCTTTCTTT. It yields the protein CASSSSVEKNTEAFF. The gene calls are TRBV5-1 and TRBJ1-1; D gene uncertain. Trimming took off 3 bases at V and 1 base at J, with 13 bases between the two ends. This CDR3 spans 15 amino acids. Germline V CDR1 and CDR2: SGHRS, YFSETQ.

V is TRBV6-6 and J is TRBJ1-1; 8 positions agree with TRBD1. V lost 5 bases to trimming and J lost 4 bases; unmatched junction nucleotides: 18. The CDR3 sequence is 18 residues long. Germline loops: CDR1 MNHNY, CDR2 SVGAGI (reference sequence). CDR3 loop: CASSRHGQGVWSATEAFF. CDR3 nucleotides: TGTGCCAGCAGTCGCCACGGACAGGGTGTGTGGTCGGCCACTGAAGCTTTCTTT.

This chain uses TRBV7-6 with TRBJ1-2, with D tentatively TRBD1 (5 bases). Germline CDR1 reads SGHVS; CDR2 reads FNYEAQ. CDR3 length: 15 amino acids. V lost 1 base, J lost 4 bases, and 13 bases lay in between. The CDR3 bases are TGTGCCAGCAGCTTAGGGGGGGGACGCCCCTATGGCTACACCTTC. Protein: CASSLGGGRPYGYTF.

This clone came up a few times. The rearrangement joins TRBV30 to TRBJ1-5; 8 bases fit TRBD1. The CDR3 length is 14 residues. Germline V gene sequence: CDR1 GTSNPN, CDR2 SVGIG (reference sequence). V dropped 1 base and J dropped 6; count of bases not matched to a gene: 5. The CDR3 nucleotides are TGTGCCTGGAGTGCAGGGGGCTCGGGTCAGCCCCAGCATTTT. Translating gives CAWSAGGSGQPQHF.

The chain recombines TRBV29-1 with TRBJ2-7; D gene ambiguous. The CDR3 runs 10 residues. With 5 bases removed from V and 3 bases from J, the gap between germline ends came to 5 bases. Germline V gives CDR1 SQVTM, CDR2 ANQGSEA. The CDR3 sequence: CSVRNYEQYF. The CDR3 coding sequence is TGCAGCGTTAGAAACTACGAGCAGTACTTC.

This clone was seen only a few times. The chain is built from TRBV7-9 and TRBJ2-7, with 8 nucleotides matching TRBD1. The germline V gene has CDR1 SEHNR and CDR2 FQNEAQ (reference sequence). Trimming cost V 5 bases and J 2 bases; bases outside gene matches: 11. The length of the CDR3 is 16 residues. CDR3 protein: CASSRIPGGQTYEQYF. The CDR3 DNA is TGTGCCAGCAGCCGAATACCAGGGGGCCAGACCTACGAGCAGTACTTC.

V gene TRBV24-1 combines with J gene TRBJ2-7, with 7 bases fitting TRBD2. The ends lost 6 bases at V and 0 bases at J; junction bases unmatched: 7. The germline gives CDR1 KGHDR, CDR2 SFDVKD. The CDR3 is made up of 15 amino acids. The CDR3 sequence: CATSPGGGSSYEQYF. The CDR3 DNA reads as TGTGCCACCAGTCCTGGGGGGGGGAGCTCCTACGAGCAGTACTTC.

The J gene is TRBJ2-2, the V gene TRBV5-1; TRBD2 agrees at 8 bases. Germline CDR1 and CDR2: SGHRS and YFSETQ. The CDR3 has 17 amino acids. V lost 4 bases to trimming and J lost 2 bases; unmatched junction nucleotides: 10. The CDR3 loop is CASSPGSSGLNTGELFF. As DNA, the CDR3 is TGCGCCAGCAGCCCCGGGTCTAGCGGGCTAAACACCGGGGAGCTGTTTTTT. Combining the CDR3 with reference TRBV5-1 and TRBJ2-2 gives the whole variable domain KAGVTQTPRYLIKTRGQQVTLSCSPISGHRSVSWYQQTPGQGLQFLFEYFSETQRNKGNFPGRFSGRQFSNSRSEMNVSTLELGDSALYLCASSPGSSGLNTGELFFGEGSRLTVL.

Comment on this clone: The same CDR3 also results from other DNA sequences found in this sample. This chain joins TRBV12-3 or TRBV12-4 and TRBJ1-2; D unresolved. CDR3 length: 13 residues. V lost 3 bases to trimming and J lost 1 base, with 6 bases between them. The CDR3 DNA sequence: TGTGCCAGCAGTTTTGGCCGTAACTATGGCTACACCTTC. Translated, it gives CASSFGRNYGYTF.

The chain carries TRBV14 and TRBJ1-2; TRBD1 matches 7 bases. Per the germline V gene, CDR1 is SGHDN and CDR2 is FVKESK. CDR3 length equals 13 residues. J gave up 5 bases and V 4 bases, and 4 bases lay outside the gene matches. The CDR3 protein is CASSPQGMYGYTF. As DNA, the CDR3 is TGTGCCAGCAGCCCACAGGGGATGTATGGCTACACCTTC.